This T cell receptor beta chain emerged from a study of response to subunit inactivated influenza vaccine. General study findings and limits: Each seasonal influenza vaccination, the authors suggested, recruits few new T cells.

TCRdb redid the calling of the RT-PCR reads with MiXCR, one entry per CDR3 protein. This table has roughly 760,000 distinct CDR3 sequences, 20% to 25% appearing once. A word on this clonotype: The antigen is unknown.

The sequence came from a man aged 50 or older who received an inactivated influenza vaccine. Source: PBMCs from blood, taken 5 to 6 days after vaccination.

The CDR3 spells CASSAGTGLRWSQYF. In nucleotides, the CDR3 is TGTGCCAGCAGTGCCGGGACAGGGCTACGTTGGTCGCAGTATTTT. This sequence joins TRBV27 and TRBJ2-3; the match to TRBD1 covers 9 bases. Germline CDR1 is MNHEY and CDR2 is SMNVEV (reference sequence). The CDR3 loop spans 15 amino acids. The junction had 13 bases not matched to a gene; V was cut back by 5 bases and J by 10 bases.